Listed here are 19 T cell receptor beta chains from one sample, sequenced in a study of shared clonotypes between healthy human individuals. Sequencing used immunoSEQ multiplex PCR; TCRdb keeps in-frame clones, though not all of them. The sample shows about 1,900,000 clones, less than 95% of them seen only once. Only CD45RO-negative cells positively selected for CCR7 counted as naive CD8 cells, so terminally differentiated effector memory CD45RA+ cells were excluded. Sequencing input: naive CD8+ T cells sorted from blood. Receptors originate from a man aged 18 to 29 in good health.

On this clone itself: Other DNA sequences in this sample translate to the same CDR3. The chain has TRBV7-9 and TRBJ2-7; 7 nucleotides agree with TRBD2. Germline CDR1 reads SEHNR; CDR2 reads FQNEAQ (reference sequence). V shed 1 base, J shed 4 bases, and the junction held 1 base outside the gene matches. This CDR3 spans 13 amino acids. DNA of the CDR3: TGTGCCAGCAGCTTAGTCGGGGGGTACGAGCAGTACTTC. Translating it yields CASSLVGGYEQYF.

In DNA form, the CDR3 reads TGTGCCAGCAGCTTGGCCGGAGGAGTCAGCTCCTACGAGCAGTACTTC. Protein: CASSLAGGVSSYEQYF. The rearrangement uses TRBV5-6 and TRBJ2-7; perhaps TRBD2 as D (5 bases). Trimming left V 0 bases short and J 0 bases short, with 13 bases between. Germline CDR1 SGHDT, CDR2 YYEEEE. There are 16 residues in the CDR3.

A note on this clone: The sample contains more than one DNA sequence encoding this CDR3. As DNA, the CDR3 is TGTGCCAGCAGTTACGGGGGGTATAGCAATCAGCCCCAGCATTTT. Translating it yields CASSYGGYSNQPQHF. The rearrangement uses TRBV6-6 and TRBJ1-5; weak D call: TRBD1 (5 bases). V gave up 2 bases and J gave up 0 bases, with 8 bases separating them. The CDR3 sequence is 15 residues long. The germline CDR1 and CDR2 sequences are MNHNY and SVGAGI (reference sequence).

This clone was seen once. This chain joins TRBV2 and TRBJ2-1; TRBD2 agrees at 7 bases. V gave up 4 bases and J gave up 7 bases; unmatched junction bases: 7. The length of the CDR3 is 14 residues. Germline V gene lookup returns CDR1 SNHLY and CDR2 FYNNEI. The CDR3 bases are TGTGCCAGCAGTGGGGAGGGTTGGTCGAATGAGCAGTTCTTC. Translating it yields CASSGEGWSNEQFF.

The chain couples TRBV7-9 to TRBJ1-1, with D possibly matching TRBD1 (5 bases). Germline assignment: CDR1 SEHNR and CDR2 FQNEAQ (reference sequence). V lost 6 bases and J 2 bases, leaving 16 bases between the germline ends. This CDR3 is 15 amino acids long. As DNA, the CDR3 is TGTGCCAGCAGTCCTCATAGGGGCGTCAACACTGAAGCTTTCTTT. Encoded protein: CASSPHRGVNTEAFF. Full variable domain (outside the CDR3, taken from reference TRBV7-9 and TRBJ1-1): DTGVSQNPRHKITKRGQNVTFRCDPISEHNRLYWYRQTLGQGPEFLTYFQNEAQLEKSRLLSDRFSAERPKGSFSTLEIQRTEQGDSAMYLCASSPHRGVNTEAFFGQGTRLTVV.

The chain employs TRBV28 and TRBJ1-3, with D tentatively TRBD1 (6 bases). Trimming removed 3 bases at V and 0 bases at J, with 18 bases between. The germline gives CDR1 MDHEN, CDR2 SYDVKM. The CDR3 has 18 amino acids. CDR3 sequence: CASSFNIAGDLSGNTIYF. The CDR3 DNA follows: TGTGCCAGCAGTTTCAACATAGCAGGGGACCTCTCTGGAAACACCATATATTTT.

The genes are TRBV19 and TRBJ1-5; D may be TRBD1 (5 bases). V was cut by 5 bases and J by 2 bases, with 16 bases left in between. Germline CDR1 and CDR2: LNHDA and SQIVND (reference sequence). This CDR3 contains 16 residues. The CDR3 nucleotides read TGTGCCAGTAGTCTGCCCAGGGAAATTGGCAATCAGCCCCAGCATTTT. Translating gives CASSLPREIGNQPQHF.

Only one count was recorded for this clone. CDR3 loop: CASSRGGKPYEQYF. In DNA form, the CDR3 reads TGTGCCAGCAGTAGAGGGGGAAAGCCCTACGAGCAGTACTTC. The V gene is TRBV27, the J gene TRBJ2-7, with D maybe TRBD1 (6 bases). The V gene lost 5 bases and the J gene lost 2 bases, with 13 bases spanning the gap. The CDR3 contains 14 residues. Germline V gene lookup returns CDR1 MNHEY and CDR2 SMNVEV (reference sequence).

The J gene is TRBJ2-3, the V gene TRBV11-1, with 8 bases matching TRBD2. The germline CDR1 and CDR2 sequences are SGHAT and FQDESV (reference sequence). This CDR3 region has 16 residues. The J segment lost 2 bases and the V segment lost 0 bases, leaving 4 bases of the junction unmatched. The CDR3 sequence: CASSLAPGGSTDTQYF. DNA of the CDR3: TGTGCCAGCAGCTTAGCCCCGGGGGGGTCCACAGATACGCAGTATTTT.

The sample holds one count of this clone. The chain recombines TRBV27 with TRBJ2-7, with 11 bases fitting TRBD2. The V gene end was trimmed by 6 bases and the J gene end by 2 bases; junction bases not matched to a gene: 6. The length of the CDR3 is 15 residues. The germline V gene has CDR1 MNHEY and CDR2 SMNVEV (reference sequence). The CDR3 sequence: CASSPELAGAYEQYF. Here the CDR3 DNA reads TGTGCCAGCAGCCCTGAACTAGCGGGGGCCTACGAGCAGTACTTC.

This chain joins TRBV30 and TRBJ2-7; possibly TRBD1 for D (6 bases). Germline V gene sequence: CDR1 GTSNPN, CDR2 SVGIG (reference sequence). V lost 2 bases, J lost 1 base, and 15 bases lay in between. This CDR3 has 15 residues. In nucleotides, the CDR3 is TGTGCCTGGAGTCCCCGAAGAGGGGGATCCTACGAGCAGTACTTC. This sequence encodes CAWSPRRGGSYEQYF.

A word on this clone: This same CDR3 is encoded by further DNA sequences in the sample. The chain combines TRBV30 with TRBJ2-7; perhaps TRBD1 as D (6 bases). Trimming pared 2 bases from V and 3 bases from J, leaving 11 bases between. Germline V gene lookup returns CDR1 GTSNPN and CDR2 SVGIG (reference sequence). The CDR3 is 13 residues long. The CDR3 region has the DNA TGTGCCTGGAGTTCAGGGGAAAGCTACGAGCAGTACTTC. It translates to CAWSSGESYEQYF.

This clone appeared once. The V call is TRBV6-5, the J call TRBJ2-1, with D tentatively TRBD1 or TRBD2 (5 bases each). The CDR3 covers 16 residues. CDR1 and CDR2 (germline): MNHEY, SVGAGI. Trimming took 0 bases from V and 5 from J, leaving 14 bases between them. The DNA for the CDR3 is TGTGCCAGCAGTTACTCGATAGGGGAGAAGAACAATGAGCAGTTCTTC. This translates into CASSYSIGEKNNEQFF.

The chain employs TRBV5-4 and TRBJ2-7; the D is unclear. Trimming took 2 bases from V and 7 from J, leaving 10 bases between them. This CDR3 spans 12 amino acids. Germline CDR1 is SGHNT and CDR2 is YYREEE (reference sequence). The CDR3 is CASSFHMGEQYF. Written as DNA, the CDR3 is TGTGCCAGCAGCTTCCATATGGGTGAGCAGTACTTC.

The chain joins TRBV7-9 to TRBJ1-1, with TRBD1 identical over 9 bases. J gave up 2 bases and V 4 bases, and 5 bases lay outside the gene matches. This CDR3 contains 15 residues. Per the germline V gene, CDR1 is SEHNR and CDR2 is FQNEAQ (reference sequence). CDR3 in amino acids: CASSYPGQGNTEAFF. As DNA, the CDR3 is TGTGCCAGCAGCTACCCGGGACAGGGAAACACTGAAGCTTTCTTT.

V is TRBV27 and J is TRBJ2-7; D might be TRBD1 (6 bases). The CDR3 runs to 14 residues. Trimming removed 4 bases at V and 4 bases at J, with 14 bases between. Germline V gives CDR1 MNHEY, CDR2 SMNVEV (reference sequence). CDR3 loop: CASSSGQTYYEQYF. The CDR3 region has the DNA TGTGCCAGCAGTTCAGGACAGACGTATTACGAGCAGTACTTC.

The chain uses TRBV10-2 and TRBJ1-1; D is unclear. Germline assignment: CDR1 WSHSY and CDR2 SAAADI. This CDR3 is 13 amino acids long. V gave up 4 bases and J gave up 4 bases, with 10 bases separating them. DNA of the CDR3: TGCGCCAGCAGTGGGGCGGGGAGCACTGAAGCTTTCTTT. This gives the protein CASSGAGSTEAFF.

The chain uses TRBV4-1 and TRBJ2-1; unclear D gene. CDR1 is MGHRA and CDR2 is YSYEKL in the germline V gene. V shed 1 base and J shed 2 bases, with 9 bases lying between them. CDR3 length: 15 amino acids. The CDR3: CASSQVGSTYNEQFF. Here the CDR3 DNA reads TGCGCCAGCAGCCAAGTAGGCAGCACCTACAATGAGCAGTTCTTC.

The J gene is TRBJ2-7, the V gene TRBV27, with 10 bases fitting TRBD1. The germline V gene has CDR1 MNHEY and CDR2 SMNVEV (reference sequence). J lost 4 bases, V lost 5 bases, and 8 bases had no gene match. The CDR3 has 15 amino acids. Written as DNA, the CDR3 is TGTGCCAGCAGTATCTCCGGGACAGGGGTATACGAGCAGTACTTC. As protein: CASSISGTGVYEQYF.